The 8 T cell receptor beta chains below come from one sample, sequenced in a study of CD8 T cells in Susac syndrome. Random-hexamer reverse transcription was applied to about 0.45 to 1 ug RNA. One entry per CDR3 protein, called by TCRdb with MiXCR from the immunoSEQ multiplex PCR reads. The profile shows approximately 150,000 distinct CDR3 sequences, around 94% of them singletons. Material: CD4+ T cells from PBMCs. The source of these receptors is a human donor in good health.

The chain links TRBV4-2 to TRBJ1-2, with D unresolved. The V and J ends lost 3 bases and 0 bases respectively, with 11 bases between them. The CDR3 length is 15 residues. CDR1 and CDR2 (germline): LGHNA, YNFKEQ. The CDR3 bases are TGTGCCAGCAGCCAGGCCTTACCAGCTAACTATGGCTACACCTTC. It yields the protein CASSQALPANYGYTF.

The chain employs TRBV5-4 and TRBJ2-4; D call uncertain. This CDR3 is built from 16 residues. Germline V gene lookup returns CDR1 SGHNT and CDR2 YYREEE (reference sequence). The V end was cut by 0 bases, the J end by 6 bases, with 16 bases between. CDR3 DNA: TGTGCCAGCAGCTTGGCCCCGCCCCTAGTCGGAAACATTCAGTACTTC. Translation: CASSLAPPLVGNIQYF.

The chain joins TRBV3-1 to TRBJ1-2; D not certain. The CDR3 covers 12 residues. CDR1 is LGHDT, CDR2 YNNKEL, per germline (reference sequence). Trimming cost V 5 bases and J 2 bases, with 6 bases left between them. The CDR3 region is CASSLRNYGYTF. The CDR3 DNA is TGTGCCAGCAGCTTACGGAACTATGGCTACACCTTC.

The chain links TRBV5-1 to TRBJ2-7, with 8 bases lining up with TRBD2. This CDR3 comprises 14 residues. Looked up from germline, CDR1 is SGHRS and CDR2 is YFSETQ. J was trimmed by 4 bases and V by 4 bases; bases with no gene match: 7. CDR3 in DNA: TGCGCCAGCAGCCTTACTAGCGGAACTTACGAGCAGTACTTC. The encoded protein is CASSLTSGTYEQYF.

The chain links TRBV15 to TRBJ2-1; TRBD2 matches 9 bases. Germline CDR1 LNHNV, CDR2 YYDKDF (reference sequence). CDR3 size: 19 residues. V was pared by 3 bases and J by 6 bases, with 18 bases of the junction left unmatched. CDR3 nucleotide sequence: TGTGCCACCAGCAGCAACACACCCTGGGGGACTAGCCAAATCAATGAGCAGTTCTTC. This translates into CATSSNTPWGTSQINEQFF.

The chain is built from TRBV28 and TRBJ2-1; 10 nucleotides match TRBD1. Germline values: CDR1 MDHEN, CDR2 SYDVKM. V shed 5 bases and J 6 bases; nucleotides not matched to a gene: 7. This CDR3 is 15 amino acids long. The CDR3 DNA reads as TGTGCCAGCAGTGTAGGACAGGGGGTTGGCAATGAGCAGTTCTTC. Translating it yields CASSVGQGVGNEQFF.

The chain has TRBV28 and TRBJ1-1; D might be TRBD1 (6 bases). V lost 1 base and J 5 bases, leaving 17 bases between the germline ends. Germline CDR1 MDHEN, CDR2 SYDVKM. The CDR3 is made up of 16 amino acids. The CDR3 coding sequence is TGTGCCAGCAGTTTATTGTATTCAGGGGCGGGGACTGAAGCTTTCTTT. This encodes CASSLLYSGAGTEAFF.

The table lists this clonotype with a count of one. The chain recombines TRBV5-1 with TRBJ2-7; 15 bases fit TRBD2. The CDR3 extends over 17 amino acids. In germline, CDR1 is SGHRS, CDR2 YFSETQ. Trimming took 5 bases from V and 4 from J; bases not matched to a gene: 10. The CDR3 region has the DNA TGCGCCAGCAGGTTACCGGGACTAGCGGGAGGAAAGTACGAGCAGTACTTC. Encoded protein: CASRLPGLAGGKYEQYF.